Listed below are T cell receptor beta chains from one sample, sequenced in a study of T cells in localized non-small cell lung cancer. Produced via immunoSEQ multiplex PCR; TCRdb's table is partial and in-frame only. This table holds 1,600 or so clones, 22% found once. The sample was normal lung tissue next to the tumor, taken before any cancer treatment. The receptors originated from a woman between 35 and 75 years old with stage I lung adenocarcinoma. CDR3s include the opening cysteine and the closing phenylalanine or tryptophan. The D gene is left open where the match is weak. Size tells how often a clone was seen (once, few, many) or the class of an expanded clone, and some rows leave it out.

TRBV2,TRBJ1-1,14,-,-,TGTGCCAGATCGACACCATTCATGAACACTGAAGCTTTCTTT,CARSTPFMNTEAFF
TRBV30,TRBJ1-2,14,-,-,TGTGCCTGGAGCGGACTCGGACATAACTATGGCTACACCTTC,CAWSGLGHNYGYTF
TRBV6-8,TRBJ1-1,13,-,-,TGTGCCAGCAGCCAGACAGGTCGGTCTGAAGCTTTCTTT,CASSQTGRSEAFF
TRBV19,TRBJ2-7,12,-,-,TGTGCCAGTAGCGCAGGGTCCTACGAGCAGTACTTC,CASSAGSYEQYF
TRBV4-1,TRBJ2-3,14,medium-sized,-,TGCGCCAGCATAAACGAGTGGAGCACAGATACGCAGTATTTT,CASINEWSTDTQYF
TRBV6-8,TRBJ1-4,14,few,-,TGTGCCAGCAGTCGACAGGCTACTAATGAAAAACTGTTTTTT,CASSRQATNEKLFF
TRBV4-1,TRBJ1-1,15,-,-,TGCACCAGCAGCCAAGAAGCCCAGGGGAACACTGAAGCTTTCTTT,CTSSQEAQGNTEAFF
TRBV19,TRBJ2-5,12,once,-,TGTGCCAGTAGTATAGCGGGCGAGACCCAGTACTTC,CASSIAGETQYF
TRBV6-1,TRBJ2-7,14,medium-sized,TRBD1,TGTGCCAGCAGTGAAGGGACAGGGGGCTACGAGCAGTACTTC,CASSEGTGGYEQYF
TRBV6-8,TRBJ2-1,13,few,-,TGTGCCAGCAGAGAAGGCGCCTACAATGAGCAGTTCTTC,CASREGAYNEQFF
TRBV6-8,TRBJ2-1,15,-,TRBD2,TGTGCCAGCAGTTTTCAAGCGGGGCGCTACAATGAGCAGTTCTTC,CASSFQAGRYNEQFF
TRBV23-1,TRBJ2-3,15,once,TRBD2,TGCGCCAGCAGTCAAATAGCGGGGGGCACAGATACGCAGTATTTT,CASSQIAGGTDTQYF
TRBV30,TRBJ1-5,17,large,-,TGTGCCTGGAGTCCTCTCCAGGGAAGGGGAACAAATCAGCCCCAGCATTTT,CAWSPLQGRGTNQPQHF
TRBV9,TRBJ1-1,15,large,-,TGTGCCAGCAGCGTTTCGGGGCATCTGAACACTGAAGCTTTCTTT,CASSVSGHLNTEAFF
TRBV11-3,TRBJ2-6,17,medium-sized,-,TGTGCCAGCAGCTTAGGCGGCGCCTTCTCTGGGGCCAACGTCCTGACTTTC,CASSLGGAFSGANVLTF
TRBV25-1,TRBJ1-5,13,-,-,TGTGCCAGCAGTGAATCGGGCAATCAGCCCCAGCATTTT,CASSESGNQPQHF
TRBV23-1,TRBJ2-1,13,few,-,TGCGCCAGCAGGGAGTCAGGGGGGCATGAGCAGTTCTTC,CASRESGGHEQFF
TRBV30,TRBJ2-7,15,-,-,TGTGCCTGGAGTGTATTGTCAGGGGGGGTAAACGAGCAGTACTTC,CAWSVLSGGVNEQYF
TRBV12-5,TRBJ2-1,15,few,TRBD1,TGTGCTAGTGGTACGGGACAGGGGATGGACAATGAGCAGTTCTTC,CASGTGQGMDNEQFF
TRBV15,TRBJ1-4,14,few,TRBD1,TGTGCCACCAGCAGTTGGGACAGATATGAAAAACTGTTTTTT,CATSSWDRYEKLFF
TRBV11-3,TRBJ1-5,14,medium-sized,TRBD1,TGTGCCAGCAGCCCGGGACAGGGAAATCAGCCCCAGCATTTT,CASSPGQGNQPQHF
TRBV6-8,TRBJ2-1,17,few,-,TGTGCCAGCAGTTACTCGGGAAAGGGGCCCTCCTACAATGAGCAGTTCTTC,CASSYSGKGPSYNEQFF
TRBV25-1,TRBJ2-2,13,-,-,TGTGCCAGCAGTAGGGGTAACACCGGGGAGCTGTTTTTT,CASSRGNTGELFF
TRBV6-8,TRBJ1-1,13,-,-,TGTGCCAGCAGGATACAGGGGAACACTGAAGCTTTCTTT,CASRIQGNTEAFF
TRBV11-3,TRBJ2-7,14,-,-,TGTGCCAGCAGTAGGGTCCCACCTTCCTACGAGCAGTACTTC,CASSRVPPSYEQYF
TRBV15,TRBJ1-2,15,-,-,TGTGCCACCAGCAGAGATCGAGACAGAAACTATGGCTACACCTTC,CATSRDRDRNYGYTF
TRBV11-3,TRBJ1-5,18,-,-,TGTGCCAGCAGCTCTCAACCTCCGGGACATAATAGCAATCAGCCCCAGCATTTT,CASSSQPPGHNSNQPQHF
TRBV11-3,TRBJ1-1,15,-,-,TGTGCCAGCTTAGGGTCGGCAGCCGGGAACACTGAAGCTTTCTTT,CASLGSAAGNTEAFF
TRBV10-3,TRBJ1-5,15,-,-,TGTGCCATCAGTGAGTCGGTGGGCCGGGGTCAGCCCCAGCATTTT,CAISESVGRGQPQHF
TRBV2,TRBJ1-4,18,medium-sized,-,TGTGCCAGCAGCCAGTCGGGGGGCGCCATCTCAACTAATGAAAAACTGTTTTTT,CASSQSGGAISTNEKLFF
TRBV28,TRBJ2-5,13,few,-,TGTGCCAGCAGTTTACTAGCGCAAGAGACCCAGTACTTC,CASSLLAQETQYF
TRBV30,TRBJ1-3,14,-,-,TGTGCCTGGAGTACCCCCATGAACGGAAACACCATATATTTT,CAWSTPMNGNTIYF
TRBV30,TRBJ1-1,18,few,TRBD1,TGTGCCTGGAGTGTCGTTTACCCTAGGGACAGGGAGAACACTGAAGCTTTCTTT,CAWSVVYPRDRENTEAFF
TRBV11-3,TRBJ1-1,14,few,-,TGTGCCAGCAGCTGGGGGGGCACGAACACTGAAGCTTTCTTT,CASSWGGTNTEAFF
TRBV19,TRBJ1-4,15,-,TRBD1,TGTGCCAGTAGGCGACCGGGACAGGGTAATGAAAAACTGTTTTTT,CASRRPGQGNEKLFF
TRBV14,TRBJ1-1,13,-,-,TGTGCCAGCAGCCTTCTAAGGGTCGGTGAAGCTTTCTTT,CASSLLRVGEAFF
TRBV18,TRBJ2-1,20,-,TRBD2,TGTGCCAGCTCACCACCGACAGCGGGGACTAGCGGGGGTGTGTACAATGAGCAGTTCTTC,CASSPPTAGTSGGVYNEQFF
TRBV6-8,TRBJ1-1,14,-,TRBD1,TGTGCCAGCAGCCATGGACAGGCTAACACTGAAGCTTTCTTT,CASSHGQANTEAFF
TRBV6-8,TRBJ2-3,14,-,TRBD1,TGTGCCAGCAGTGTAGACAGGGCCACAGATACGCAGTATTTT,CASSVDRATDTQYF
TRBV6-8,TRBJ2-7,15,medium-sized,-,TGTGCCAGCAGTTCCCCGACTACAACTTTCTACGAGCAGTACTTC,CASSSPTTTFYEQYF
TRBV18,TRBJ1-2,15,-,-,TGTGCCAGCTCACCAATCCAAGGGGAAAACTATGGCTACACCTTC,CASSPIQGENYGYTF
TRBV7-1,TRBJ2-7,15,medium-sized,-,TGTGCCAGCAGTCCCACCGGGGGATCTCTCTACGAGCAGTACTTC,CASSPTGGSLYEQYF
TRBV4-1,TRBJ2-7,15,large,-,TGCGCCAGCAGCCAAGATGGCAACAGGTTGAACGAGCAGTACTTC,CASSQDGNRLNEQYF
TRBV12-5,TRBJ1-1,11,-,-,TGTGCCAGAGGGGTCCACACTGAAGCTTTCTTT,CARGVHTEAFF
TRBV28,TRBJ1-1,13,-,-,TGTGCCAGCAGTTTGTTACAGGGAGCTGAAGCTTTCTTT,CASSLLQGAEAFF
TRBV6-8,TRBJ2-1,13,-,-,TGTGCCAGCAGTTACGGAAGTACAGTTGAGCAGTTCTTC,CASSYGSTVEQFF
TRBV5-1,TRBJ1-3,16,-,-,TGCGCCAGCAGCCCGACGGGCCCGAGCTCTGGAAACACCATATATTTT,CASSPTGPSSGNTIYF
TRBV18,TRBJ2-3,15,-,TRBD1,TGTGCCAGCTCACCTACAGGGGATAAGGCAGATACGCAGTATTTT,CASSPTGDKADTQYF
TRBV11-3,TRBJ1-6,15,medium-sized,-,TGTGCCAGCAGCTTATTCGGACGCCTGGATTCACCCCTCCACTTT,CASSLFGRLDSPLHF
TRBV6-8,TRBJ2-7,13,few,-,TGTGCCAGCAGTTACCCGCGGACCTACGAGCAGTACTTC,CASSYPRTYEQYF
TRBV30,TRBJ1-2,15,few,-,TGTGCCTGGAGGACCGGAGGGACCCCTAACTATGGCTACACCTTC,CAWRTGGTPNYGYTF
TRBV19,TRBJ2-7,15,-,TRBD2,TGTGCCAGTAGTATTCTAGCGGGGGGCTCCTACGAGCAGTACTTC,CASSILAGGSYEQYF
TRBV18,TRBJ1-2,14,-,-,TGTGCCAGCTCACCACCAACAGCTAACTATGGCTACACCTTC,CASSPPTANYGYTF
TRBV28,TRBJ1-4,19,-,TRBD1,TGTGCCAGCAGTAATCTCCGGGACAGGTTTAGTGAAACTAATGAAAAACTGTTTTTT,CASSNLRDRFSETNEKLFF
TRBV12-5,TRBJ2-7,15,-,-,TGTGCTAGTGGTTTGGTACAATCAGGGTACTACGAGCAGTACTTC,CASGLVQSGYYEQYF
TRBV11-3,TRBJ2-3,15,-,TRBD2,TGTGCCAGCAGCCAAACCGGGGGGGGTACAGATACGCAGTATTTT,CASSQTGGGTDTQYF